One and the same sample provided the 22 T cell receptor beta chains below, sequenced in a study of human T cells and chemical hapten exposure. Time point described: patch test 1, 2 weeks after DPC sensitization. As for treatment: therapeutic diphenylcyclopropenone sensitization with weekly scalp DPC. TCRdb redid the calling of the RACE reads with MiXCR, one entry per CDR3 protein. The sample includes just over 80,000 distinct CDR3 sequences, over 8.5% seen only once; the top ten take about 4.2%. Sequences were derived from whole blood, sampled in connection with sensitization to the hapten diphenylcyclopropenone (DPC). These receptors originate from a woman aged 45-60 years with alopecia areata. Some clones in this sample may be carry-over from other donors' samples.

This clonotype came up many times. This chain uses TRBV7-2 with TRBJ1-4; maybe TRBD1 (5 bases). The ends were cut back, 2 bases at V and 11 bases at J, with 12 bases in the middle. This CDR3 has 13 amino acids. Germline values: CDR1 SGHTA, CDR2 FQGNSA. This chain's CDR3 is CASSLRDRDKLFF. As DNA, the CDR3 is TGTGCCAGCAGCTTAAGAGATAGGGACAAACTGTTTTTT.

The chain uses TRBV12-3 or TRBV12-4 and TRBJ2-1, with D tentatively TRBD1 (6 bases). V was trimmed by 3 bases and J by 6 bases, leaving 12 bases between them. The CDR3 covers 14 residues. This CDR3 reads CASSFLGGPNEQFF. In DNA, the CDR3 is TGTGCCAGCAGTTTTCTAGGGGGTCCCAATGAGCAGTTCTTC.

This clonotype was observed a handful of times. The chain recombines TRBV7-9 with TRBJ2-1; 10 bases align to TRBD2. The CDR3 is 16 amino acids. Germline V gives CDR1 SEHNR, CDR2 FQNEAQ (reference sequence). Trimming cost V 4 bases and J 5 bases; bases outside gene matches: 8. The CDR3 loop reads CASSSERTSGHNEQFF. DNA for the CDR3: TGTGCCAGCAGCTCGGAAAGGACTAGCGGCCACAATGAGCAGTTCTTC. The entire variable domain, with the rest obtained from reference TRBV7-9 and TRBJ2-1, is as follows: DTGVSQNPRHKITKRGQNVTFRCDPISEHNRLYWYRQTLGQGPEFLTYFQNEAQLEKSRLLSDRFSAERPKGSFSTLEIQRTEQGDSAMYLCASSSERTSGHNEQFFGPGTRLTVL.

This clonotype was detected many times. The chain is built from TRBV20-1 and TRBJ2-1, with 14 bases identical to TRBD2. The CDR3 sequence is 15 residues long. V shed 6 bases and J 2 bases; nucleotides not matched to a gene: 3. The germline V gene has CDR1 DFQATT and CDR2 SNEGSKA (reference sequence). This chain's CDR3 is CSARTSGGPYNEQFF. The DNA of the CDR3 is TGCAGTGCACGGACTAGCGGGGGGCCCTACAATGAGCAGTTCTTC.

This clonotype appeared many times. The chain couples TRBV4-2 to TRBJ1-5; D perhaps matches TRBD1 (6 bases). CDR1 LGHNA and CDR2 YNFKEQ come from the germline V gene. V was clipped by 1 base and J by 2 bases, with 12 bases between them. The CDR3 is 16 amino acids. CDR3: CASSQVGRGGNQPQHF. CDR3 DNA sequence: TGTGCCAGCAGCCAAGTGGGCAGGGGTGGCAATCAGCCCCAGCATTTT.

The chain couples TRBV7-2 to TRBJ1-3; no clear D gene. With 1 base removed from V and 0 bases from J, the gap between germline ends came to 16 bases. Germline assignment: CDR1 SGHTA and CDR2 FQGNSA. The CDR3 has 18 amino acids. CDR3 in amino acids: CASSLVPGRLISGNTIYF. CDR3 DNA: TGTGCCAGCAGCTTAGTTCCCGGCAGATTGATCTCTGGAAACACCATATATTTT. Filled out from reference TRBV7-2 and TRBJ1-3, the complete variable domain reads GAGVSQSPSNKVTEKGKDVELRCDPISGHTALYWYRQSLGQGLEFLIYFQGNSAPDKSGLPSDRFSAERTGGSVSTLTIQRTQQEDSAVYLCASSLVPGRLISGNTIYFGEGSWLTVV.

This clonotype has only a few counts. The chain couples TRBV9 to TRBJ2-3; D might be TRBD2 (6 bases). This CDR3 comprises 17 residues. V lost 0 bases and J 1 base, leaving 15 bases between the germline ends. Germline V CDR1 and CDR2: SGDLS, YYNGEE. Here the CDR3 DNA reads TGTGCCAGCAGCGTAGAAGCGCTAGCGCAGGGCACAGATACGCAGTATTTT. Its translation is CASSVEALAQGTDTQYF.

This clonotype was picked up a small number of times. The chain is built from TRBV6-2 or TRBV6-3 and TRBJ2-7; 7 bases agree with TRBD1. Germline assignment: CDR1 MNHEY and CDR2 SVGEGT. The CDR3 is 14 amino acids. V was pared by 4 bases and J by 0 bases, with 3 bases of the junction left unmatched. The CDR3 loop reads CASSSGQPSYEQYF. For the CDR3, the DNA is TGTGCCAGCAGTTCGGGACAGCCCTCCTACGAGCAGTACTTC.

The sample holds a few counts of this clonotype. The chain uses TRBV29-1 and TRBJ1-5, with 8 bases lining up with TRBD1. Germline V gives CDR1 SQVTM, CDR2 ANQGSEA. J was trimmed by 6 bases and V by 7 bases; bases with no gene match: 8. The CDR3 covers 13 residues. The CDR3 DNA reads TGCAGCGCCCAGGGGGCTAACTCTCAGCCCCAGCATTTT. Protein sequence: CSAQGANSQPQHF.

V usage is TRBV5-1 and J usage is TRBJ2-3, with D unclear. V lost 1 base and J 4 bases, leaving 13 bases between the germline ends. The CDR3 extends over 15 amino acids. CDR1 is SGHRS and CDR2 is YFSETQ in the germline V gene. The CDR3, as DNA: TGCGCCAGCAGCTTGCAGCCCGGCGGCCCAGATACGCAGTATTTT. It yields the protein CASSLQPGGPDTQYF.

The chain recombines TRBV6-1 with TRBJ2-1; TRBD1 aligns across 7 bases. The CDR3 length is 13 residues. The J segment lost 9 bases and the V segment lost 4 bases, leaving 6 bases of the junction unmatched. The germline V gene encodes CDR1 MNHNS and CDR2 SASEGT. The CDR3 reads CASSATGTGEQFF. The CDR3 DNA follows: TGTGCCAGCAGTGCGACAGGGACGGGTGAGCAGTTCTTC.

This sequence joins TRBV29-1 and TRBJ2-7; no firm D call. This CDR3 spans 11 amino acids. In germline, CDR1 is SQVTM, CDR2 ANQGSEA. V was cut by 4 bases and J by 4 bases, with 8 bases left in between. Written as DNA, the CDR3 is TGCAGCGTTGTTGAGAAGTACGAGCAGTACTTC. Amino acid sequence: CSVVEKYEQYF.

This clonotype was picked up many times. The chain joins TRBV7-3 to TRBJ2-3; 7 bases match TRBD2. Germline V lookup: CDR1 SGHTA, CDR2 FQGTGA. V trimming: 4 bases; J trimming: 6 bases; junction bases outside the gene matches: 13. This CDR3 is 16 amino acids long. The CDR3 nucleotides are TGTGCCAGCAGCTCCCAGGCGGGAGTGGTGGGGGATACGCAGTATTTT. Its translation: CASSSQAGVVGDTQYF. Full variable domain (rest looked up from reference TRBV7-3 and TRBJ2-3): GAGVSQTPSNKVTEKGKYVELRCDPISGHTALYWYRQSLGQGPEFLIYFQGTGAADDSGLPNDRFFAVRPEGSVSTLKIQRTERGDSAVYLCASSSQAGVVGDTQYFGPGTRLTVL.

This clonotype appeared a few times. This chain links TRBV3-1 with TRBJ1-1; tentatively, D is TRBD1 (5 bases). The CDR3 contains 14 residues. V was shortened by 4 bases and J by 1 base, with 10 bases between the two germline ends. Germline V lookup: CDR1 LGHDT, CDR2 YNNKEL (reference sequence). The CDR3 reads CASSRAGRNTEAFF. CDR3 DNA: TGTGCCAGCAGCCGGGCAGGGCGGAACACTGAAGCTTTCTTT.

V and J are TRBV27 and TRBJ2-2; TRBD1 matches at 7 bases. Per the germline V gene, CDR1 is MNHEY and CDR2 is SMNVEV (reference sequence). The CDR3 is 15 residues long. Unmatched junction bases numbered 6, after V lost 3 bases and J lost 5 bases. CDR3 bases: TGTGCCAGCAGTTTGGGACAGATTCCAACCGGGGAGCTGTTTTTT. The encoded protein is CASSLGQIPTGELFF.

There are many counts of this clonotype. The CDR3 coding sequence is TGTGCCAGCAGCAGACCCGGGGAGCTGTTTTTT. It is translated as CASSRPGELFF. The V call is TRBV5-6, the J call TRBJ2-2, with D unresolved. CDR1 and CDR2 (germline): SGHDT, YYEEEE. The CDR3 contains 11 residues. With 4 bases removed from V and 6 bases from J, the gap between germline ends came to 4 bases.

The chain recombines TRBV10-3 with TRBJ2-3; unclear D gene. CDR1 ENHRY and CDR2 SYGVKD come from the germline V gene. The CDR3 covers 17 residues. V dropped 6 bases and J dropped 0 bases, with 19 bases sitting between them. The CDR3 spells CAISDPPRSSSTDTQYF. For the CDR3, the DNA is TGTGCCATCAGCGACCCGCCCCGCTCCTCTAGCACAGATACGCAGTATTTT.

The chain has TRBV7-2 and TRBJ2-7; a possible D gene is TRBD2 (6 bases). Germline V CDR1 and CDR2: SGHTA, FQGNSA. The CDR3 runs 15 residues. Trimming pared 1 base from V and 6 bases from J, leaving 16 bases between. The CDR3 region is CASSLGEASGGEQYF. The CDR3 bases are TGTGCCAGCAGCTTAGGTGAAGCCTCCGGGGGCGAGCAGTACTTC.

The chain joins TRBV5-1 to TRBJ1-1, with unresolved D. V lost 1 base and J lost 4, with 11 bases in between. The length of the CDR3 is 14 residues. Germline values: CDR1 SGHRS, CDR2 YFSETQ. CDR3 sequence reads: CASSLPGEVTEAFF. CDR3 sequence (DNA): TGCGCCAGCAGCTTGCCGGGAGAGGTCACTGAAGCTTTCTTT.

In its sample, this clonotype was seen a few times. This chain's CDR3 is CSVLKMGGTLGYEQYF. CDR3 in DNA: TGCAGCGTCCTTAAAATGGGCGGGACGCTGGGCTACGAGCAGTACTTC. The chain combines TRBV29-1 with TRBJ2-7; maybe TRBD2 (6 bases). The V end was cut by 6 bases, the J end by 3 bases, with 24 bases between. Germline V gene lookup returns CDR1 SQVTM and CDR2 ANQGSEA. This CDR3 has 16 residues.

This clonotype occurred a few times. V usage is TRBV12-3 or TRBV12-4 and J usage is TRBJ2-3; either TRBD1 or TRBD2 may supply D (5 bases each). The CDR3 contains 16 residues. V was trimmed by 4 bases and J by 2 bases, leaving 16 bases between them. The CDR3 DNA reads as TGTGCCAGCAGTTCCTATTGGGACGGCCTCACAGATACGCAGTATTTT. Protein product: CASSSYWDGLTDTQYF.

The V call is TRBV10-3, the J call TRBJ1-2, with TRBD1 as a possible D gene (5 bases). Germline V gene data show CDR1 as ENHRY and CDR2 as SYGVKD. Trimming cost V 2 bases and J 8 bases, with 6 bases left between them. The CDR3 contains 11 residues. The CDR3 nucleotides are TGTGCCATCAGTGAGAAGGGGGGCTACACCTTC. It encodes CAISEKGGYTF.